The rows below give T cell receptor beta chains drawn from one sample of a study of T cell changes during pregnancy in multiple sclerosis. Method: immunoSEQ multiplex PCR; TCRdb's copy keeps in-frame clones and lacks some. Here the sample spans 15,000 to 20,000 clones, around 96% being singletons. This specimen consisted of peripheral blood, obtained in the third trimester of pregnancy. The receptors here all came from a female donor with multiple sclerosis, enrolled in a pregnancy study. CDR3s include the opening cysteine and the closing phenylalanine or tryptophan. The D gene is left open where the match is weak. For some rows the clone size is stated as once, few or many, or as a class when expanded; others skip it.

-,TRBJ2-5,TRBV5-1,-,CASSGGTSGETQYF,TGCGCCAGCAGCGGGGGGACCTCGGGAGAGACCCAGTACTTC
-,TRBJ2-1,TRBV7-6,-,CASSLSQVATNEQFF,TGTGCCAGCAGCTTAAGTCAGGTAGCGACCAATGAGCAGTTCTTC
-,TRBJ1-6,TRBV6-1,-,CASYNRRGTNSPLHF,TGTGCCAGCTACAACCGAAGGGGAACCAATTCACCCCTCCACTTT
-,TRBJ1-1,TRBV27,-,CASSLAGAWTEAFF,TGTGCCAGCAGTTTAGCGGGAGCATGGACTGAAGCTTTCTTT
-,TRBJ2-5,TRBV27,-,CASRITRDSYETQYF,TGTGCCAGCAGGATAACCCGGGACTCCTACGAGACCCAGTACTTC
-,TRBJ2-1,TRBV9,-,CASSVGGNYNEQFF,TGTGCCAGCAGCGTTGGGGGGAACTACAATGAGCAGTTCTTC
-,TRBJ2-1,TRBV10-3,TRBD2,CAITRTSGAVEQFF,TGTGCCATCACCCGGACTAGCGGGGCGGTTGAGCAGTTCTTC
-,TRBJ2-5,TRBV29-1,TRBD1,CSADYRGSKGTQYF,TGCAGCGCTGACTACAGGGGCTCAAAGGGGACCCAGTACTTC
-,TRBJ1-2,TRBV12-5,-,CASAGKVFGRGYTF,TGTGCTAGTGCCGGGAAGGTTTTTGGTCGTGGCTACACCTTC
-,TRBJ1-2,TRBV25-1,-,CASSPGTNYGYTF,TGTGCCAGCAGTCCCGGGACAAACTATGGCTACACCTTC
-,TRBJ2-1,TRBV18,-,CASSSTVRGALNEQFF,TGTGCCAGCTCATCTACCGTCCGCGGGGCCCTCAATGAGCAGTTCTTC
-,TRBJ2-1,TRBV7-6,TRBD2,CASRPIAGVGNEQFF,TGTGCCAGCAGACCAATAGCGGGAGTCGGGAATGAGCAGTTCTTC
-,TRBJ1-1,TRBV18,-,CASSPTYEGTTEAFF,TGTGCCAGCTCACCCACCTATGAGGGAACCACTGAAGCTTTCTTT
-,TRBJ2-2,TRBV5-1,-,CASTSLADTGELFF,TGCGCCAGCACCTCACTAGCCGACACCGGGGAGCTGTTTTTT
-,TRBJ2-7,TRBV18,TRBD2,CASSPGTSGSYEQYF,TGTGCCAGCTCACCAGGGACTAGCGGATCCTACGAGCAGTACTTC
-,TRBJ1-5,TRBV19,-,CASSIQGSNQPQHF,TGTGCCAGTAGTATACAGGGTAGCAATCAGCCCCAGCATTTT
once,TRBJ2-2,TRBV18,TRBD1,CASSPGQTTGELFF,TGTGCCAGCTCACCGGGACAGACCACCGGGGAGCTGTTTTTT
-,TRBJ1-5,TRBV23-1,TRBD1,CASSQSGDRGGGQPQHF,TGCGCCAGCAGTCAATCAGGGGACAGGGGAGGCGGTCAGCCCCAGCATTTT
-,TRBJ1-3,TRBV7-9,TRBD1,CASSLMGQGARNTIYF,TGTGCCAGCAGCTTAATGGGACAGGGGGCGAGGAACACCATATATTTT
-,TRBJ1-2,TRBV27,TRBD1,CASRPSDLMGQNYGYTF,TGTGCCAGCAGACCTTCAGACCTAATGGGACAGAACTATGGCTACACCTTC
-,TRBJ2-5,TRBV7-6,-,CASSLVPRSQETQYF,TGTGCCAGCAGCTTAGTCCCTAGGAGCCAAGAGACCCAGTACTTC
-,TRBJ1-5,TRBV5-8,-,CASSPQGKLSNQPQHF,TGTGCCAGCAGCCCTCAGGGGAAACTGAGCAATCAGCCCCAGCATTTT
-,TRBJ1-1,TRBV20-1,-,CSTVNTEAFF,TGCAGTACAGTGAACACTGAAGCTTTCTTT
-,TRBJ2-5,TRBV28,TRBD1,CASFPAGQGLGETQYF,TGTGCCAGCTTTCCCGCGGGACAGGGGTTGGGAGAGACCCAGTACTTC
-,TRBJ1-2,TRBV11-2,-,CARARVGGNYGYTF,TGTGCCAGGGCCCGGGTCGGAGGCAACTATGGCTACACCTTC
-,TRBJ2-3,TRBV11-3,-,CASSLMPGDTDTQYF,TGTGCCAGCAGCTTAATGCCGGGGGACACAGATACGCAGTATTTT
-,TRBJ2-1,TRBV6-6,-,CASSYDLFNEQFF,TGTGCCAGCAGTTATGACTTATTCAATGAGCAGTTCTTC
-,TRBJ2-2,TRBV2,TRBD2,CASSSLAGALTGELFF,TGTGCCAGCAGTTCACTAGCGGGAGCCCTCACCGGGGAGCTGTTTTTT
-,TRBJ2-5,TRBV27,-,CASSLWGGLETQYF,TGTGCCAGCAGTTTGTGGGGAGGATTGGAGACCCAGTACTTC
-,TRBJ2-2,TRBV7-3,TRBD2,CASAGGGSNTGELFF,TGTGCCAGCGCGGGGGGGGGCTCGAACACCGGGGAGCTGTTTTTT
-,TRBJ1-2,TRBV7-2,TRBD1,CASSLGGTAYGYTF,TGTGCCAGCAGCTTAGGTGGGACAGCCTATGGCTACACCTTC
-,TRBJ2-7,TRBV19,TRBD2,CASSIGGGAYEQYF,TGTGCCAGTAGTATCGGCGGGGGGGCCTACGAGCAGTACTTC
-,TRBJ2-7,TRBV11-2,TRBD1,CASRKDRFYEQYF,TGTGCCAGCAGAAAGGACAGGTTCTACGAGCAGTACTTC
-,TRBJ2-7,TRBV6-1,-,CASSVFGGNSYEQYF,TGTGCCAGCAGTGTTTTTGGCGGGAACTCCTACGAGCAGTACTTC
-,TRBJ2-4,TRBV27,TRBD2,CASSLNTARGGSKNIQYF,TGTGCCAGCAGTTTAAACACAGCCCGGGGGGGATCCAAAAACATTCAGTACTTC
-,TRBJ2-1,TRBV11-3,TRBD1,CASSLDRDSHNEQFF,TGTGCCAGCAGCTTAGATCGGGACAGCCACAATGAGCAGTTCTTC
-,TRBJ2-7,TRBV28,TRBD2,CASSSLAGVLRAQYF,TGTGCCAGCAGTTCCCTAGCGGGAGTGCTACGAGCACAGTACTTC
-,TRBJ1-1,TRBV4-3,TRBD1,CASSQELLTGGGPNTEAFF,TGCGCCAGCAGCCAAGAGCTGCTAACGGGAGGGGGCCCGAACACTGAAGCTTTCTTT
-,TRBJ1-3,TRBV28,-,CASIRGSSGNTIYF,TGTGCCAGCATAAGGGGGAGCTCTGGAAACACCATATATTTT
once,TRBJ2-7,TRBV27,-,CASSLRNAGLYEQYF,TGTGCCAGCAGTTTGCGTAACGCAGGACTCTACGAGCAGTACTTC
once,TRBJ2-7,TRBV5-1,TRBD2,CASSLVEGTSETYEQYF,TGCGCCAGCAGCTTGGTTGAGGGGACTAGCGAAACTTACGAGCAGTACTTC
-,TRBJ2-7,TRBV7-2,TRBD2,CASSPTGLASYEQYF,TGTGCCAGCAGCCCTACGGGACTAGCGTCCTACGAGCAGTACTTC
-,TRBJ1-1,TRBV2,-,CATARGADTEAFF,TGTGCCACCGCCCGGGGGGCGGACACTGAAGCTTTCTTT
-,TRBJ2-1,TRBV11-2,-,CASSYTQGSYNEQFF,TGTGCCAGCAGTTATACACAGGGCTCCTACAATGAGCAGTTCTTC
-,TRBJ2-3,TRBV4-3,TRBD2,CASSQDFGTSGGFTDTQYF,TGCGCCAGCAGCCAAGATTTCGGGACTAGCGGGGGTTTTACAGATACGCAGTATTTT
-,TRBJ2-7,TRBV2,-,CASSLKVDSTSYEQYF,TGTGCCAGCAGCCTCAAAGTGGACAGTACCTCCTACGAGCAGTACTTC
-,TRBJ2-6,TRBV18,-,CASSPLTTRSTGANVLTF,TGTGCCAGCTCACCCCTGACTACCAGGAGTACCGGGGCCAACGTCCTGACTTTC
-,TRBJ1-4,TRBV30,TRBD1,CAWSVPGQGYEKLFF,TGTGCCTGGAGTGTACCCGGACAGGGGTACGAAAAACTGTTTTTT
-,TRBJ2-7,TRBV27,TRBD1,CASSLMIGTGGLKEQYF,TGTGCCAGCAGTTTAATGATTGGGACAGGGGGCTTGAAAGAGCAGTACTTC
-,TRBJ1-6,TRBV25-1,-,CASSDMRQEAYNSPLHF,TGTGCCAGCAGCGATATGAGACAGGAGGCCTATAATTCACCCCTCCACTTT
-,TRBJ2-7,TRBV13,-,CASSSTEVIYEQYF,TGTGCCAGCAGCTCGACAGAGGTTATCTACGAGCAGTACTTC
-,TRBJ2-7,TRBV30,TRBD1,CACARDRADEQYF,TGTGCCTGTGCCCGGGACAGGGCGGACGAGCAGTACTTC